This T cell receptor (beta chain) was sequenced for a study of lymphopenia after photon versus proton radiotherapy (dated by TCRdb to about 2019). For the wider study: Photon and proton radiation therapy were compared by the study for their immunological effects in patients with gastrointestinal tumors who developed high-grade lymphopenia. The cohort included 20 or so patients with gastrointestinal tumors who developed lymphopenia after receiving either photon or proton therapy. The goal of the study was to describe how the two radiation modalities differ in their effects on the immune system. What the study reported, not specific to this receptor: During treatment, patients who received proton therapy stayed relatively stable, whereas patients who received photon therapy lost naive T cells and TCR diversity and gained effector/memory populations. The survival association was assessed only in patients who died, and better survival with proton therapy was presented by the authors as a possibility rather than a demonstrated result. After the lymphocyte count nadir, oligoclonal expansion, especially of CD8+ Temra cells, was observed in photon-treated repertoires, and the drop in diversity was driven by this expansion. Across the cohort, a larger post-nadir drop in TCR diversity was inversely correlated with overall survival time among patients who died.

The CDR3 starts with the cysteine, ends with the phenylalanine, and has 16 residues. Just the 48-base CDR3 DNA is kept, in frame starting at base 1. The V end loses 5 bases and the J end loses 8 bases, and a stretch of 22 bases separates them. CDR1 SGHTA and CDR2 FQGNSA are derived from the germline V gene. Regarding this clone: Its antigen remains unidentified. No base quality information exists; no much larger clone differs at one position.

Preparation of the library involved the immunoSEQ multiplex PCR assay. Alongside multiparametric flow cytometry, deep sequencing of rearranged TCR beta loci was used to profile the T cell repertoires. The immuneACCESS repertoire file appears here via TCRdb, limited to in-frame rearrangements. These files lack a portion of the clones; in checked studies, under half of the deficit traces to unresolved V genes, and the cause of the others is not known. This sample is represented by 24,000 or so clones; around four fifths of them were singletons. Of the sample, roughly 24% falls within the top ten clones.

This chain is built from TRBV7-2 and TRBJ2-1, and possibly TRBD2, on 6 matching bases. The TCR originated in a man aged 35-49 years with gastric cancer. The material was peripheral blood, obtained from a patient treated with photon-based radiotherapy. The DNA sequence is given as TGTGCCAGCAGCCGTCTGATCGATCGGGGGTCCGATGAGCAGTTCTTC. Its product reads: CASSRLIDRGSDEQFF.